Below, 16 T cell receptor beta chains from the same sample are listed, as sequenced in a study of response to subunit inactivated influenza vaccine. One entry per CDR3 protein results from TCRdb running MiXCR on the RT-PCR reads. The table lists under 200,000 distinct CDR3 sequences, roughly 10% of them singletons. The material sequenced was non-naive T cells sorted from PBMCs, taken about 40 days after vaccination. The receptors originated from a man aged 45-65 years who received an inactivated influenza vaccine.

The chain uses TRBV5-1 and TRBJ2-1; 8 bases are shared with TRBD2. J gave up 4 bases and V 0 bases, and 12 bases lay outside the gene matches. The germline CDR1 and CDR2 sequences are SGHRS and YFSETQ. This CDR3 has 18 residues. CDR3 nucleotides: TGCGCCAGCAGCTTGGCTCGGGCTAGCGGGCCCCTGTACAATGAGCAGTTCTTC. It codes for CASSLARASGPLYNEQFF.

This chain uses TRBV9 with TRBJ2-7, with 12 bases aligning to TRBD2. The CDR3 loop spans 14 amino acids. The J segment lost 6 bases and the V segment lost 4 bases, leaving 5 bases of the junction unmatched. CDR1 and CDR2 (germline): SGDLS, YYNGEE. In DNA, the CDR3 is TGTGCCAGCAGCCCTAGCGGGGGGGCCCCCGAGCAGTACTTC. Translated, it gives CASSPSGGAPEQYF.

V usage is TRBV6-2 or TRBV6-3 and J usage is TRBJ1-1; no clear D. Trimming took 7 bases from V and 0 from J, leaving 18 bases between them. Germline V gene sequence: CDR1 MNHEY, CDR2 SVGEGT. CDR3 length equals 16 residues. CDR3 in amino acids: CASTLLLTGVNTEAFF. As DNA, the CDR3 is TGTGCCAGCACCCTTCTTCTGACGGGAGTGAACACTGAAGCTTTCTTT.

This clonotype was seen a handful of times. CDR3 sequence reads: CASSDRGATNEKLFF. The CDR3 DNA sequence: TGTGCCAGCAGTGATCGAGGTGCAACTAATGAAAAACTGTTTTTT. The chain recombines TRBV25-1 with TRBJ1-4; D gene uncertain. V was pared by 3 bases and J by 0 bases, with 8 bases between. The CDR3 covers 15 residues. Germline V gives CDR1 MGHDK, CDR2 SYGVNS.

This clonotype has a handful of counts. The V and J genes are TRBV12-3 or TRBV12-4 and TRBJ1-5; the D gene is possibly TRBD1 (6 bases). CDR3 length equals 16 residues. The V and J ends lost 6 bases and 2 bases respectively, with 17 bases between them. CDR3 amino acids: CASSPSQGLGNQPQHF. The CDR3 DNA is TGTGCCAGCAGCCCCAGTCAGGGGCTGGGCAATCAGCCCCAGCATTTT.

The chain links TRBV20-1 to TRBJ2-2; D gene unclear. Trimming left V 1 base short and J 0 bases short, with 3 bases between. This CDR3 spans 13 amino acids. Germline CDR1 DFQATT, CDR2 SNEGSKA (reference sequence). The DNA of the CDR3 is TGCAGTGCTAGAGTGGCGAACACCGGGGAGCTGTTTTTT. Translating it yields CSARVANTGELFF.

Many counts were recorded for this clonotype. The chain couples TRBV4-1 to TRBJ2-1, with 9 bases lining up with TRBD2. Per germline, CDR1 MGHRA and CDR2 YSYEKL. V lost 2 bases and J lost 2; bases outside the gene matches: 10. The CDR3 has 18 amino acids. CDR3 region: CASSQPSLAGVTYNEQFF. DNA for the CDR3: TGCGCCAGCAGCCAACCAAGTTTAGCGGGAGTCACCTACAATGAGCAGTTCTTC.

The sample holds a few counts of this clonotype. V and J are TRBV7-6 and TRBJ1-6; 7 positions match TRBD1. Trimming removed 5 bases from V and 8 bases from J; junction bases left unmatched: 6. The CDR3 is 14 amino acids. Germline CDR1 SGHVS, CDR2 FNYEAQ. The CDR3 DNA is TGTGCCAGCAGCCTGGGACAGAGAGATTCACCCCTCCACTTT. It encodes CASSLGQRDSPLHF.

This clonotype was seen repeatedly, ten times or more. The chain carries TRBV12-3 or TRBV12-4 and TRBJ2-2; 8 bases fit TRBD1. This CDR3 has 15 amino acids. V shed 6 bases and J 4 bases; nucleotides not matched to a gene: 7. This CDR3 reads CASSRRQGLTGELFF. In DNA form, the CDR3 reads TGTGCCAGCAGCCGCAGACAGGGGCTCACCGGGGAGCTGTTTTTT.

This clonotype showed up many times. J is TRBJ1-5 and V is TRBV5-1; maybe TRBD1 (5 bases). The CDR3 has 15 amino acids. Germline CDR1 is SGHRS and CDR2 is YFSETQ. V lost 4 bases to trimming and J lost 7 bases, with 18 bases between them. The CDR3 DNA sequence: TGCGCCAGCAGCCCGGATGGATCAGGGTACCAGCCCCAGCATTTT. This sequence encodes CASSPDGSGYQPQHF.

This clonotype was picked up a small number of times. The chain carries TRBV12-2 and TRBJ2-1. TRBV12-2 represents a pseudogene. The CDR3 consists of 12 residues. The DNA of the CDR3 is TGTGCAAGTCCCGTCAGCGAGGTTGAGCAGTTCTTC. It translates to CASPVSEVEQFF.

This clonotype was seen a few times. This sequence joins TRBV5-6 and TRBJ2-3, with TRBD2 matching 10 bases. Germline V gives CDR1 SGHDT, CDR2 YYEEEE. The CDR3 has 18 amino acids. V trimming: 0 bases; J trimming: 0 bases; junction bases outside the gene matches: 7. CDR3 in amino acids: CASSLERGGLTSTDTQYF. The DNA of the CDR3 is TGTGCCAGCAGCTTGGAGCGGGGGGGATTGACTAGCACAGATACGCAGTATTTT.

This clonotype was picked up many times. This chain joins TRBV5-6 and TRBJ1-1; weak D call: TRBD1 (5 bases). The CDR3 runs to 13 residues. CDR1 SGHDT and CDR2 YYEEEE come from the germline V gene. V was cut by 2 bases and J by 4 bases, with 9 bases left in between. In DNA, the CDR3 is TGTGCCAGCAGCTTTGAAGGGGTCACTGAAGCTTTCTTT. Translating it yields CASSFEGVTEAFF.

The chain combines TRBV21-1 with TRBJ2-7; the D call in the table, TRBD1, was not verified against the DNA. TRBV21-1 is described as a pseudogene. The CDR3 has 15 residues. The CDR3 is CASSTQIGGVYEQYF. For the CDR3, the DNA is TGTGCCAGCAGCACCCAAATAGGGGGCGTCTACGAGCAGTACTTC.

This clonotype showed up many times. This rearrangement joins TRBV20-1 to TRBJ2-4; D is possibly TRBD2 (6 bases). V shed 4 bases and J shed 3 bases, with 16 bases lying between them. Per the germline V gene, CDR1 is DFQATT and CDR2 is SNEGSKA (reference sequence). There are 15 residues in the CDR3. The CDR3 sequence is CSATSSSVGKNIQYF. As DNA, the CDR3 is TGCAGTGCTACCTCCTCTAGCGTGGGCAAAAACATTCAGTACTTC.

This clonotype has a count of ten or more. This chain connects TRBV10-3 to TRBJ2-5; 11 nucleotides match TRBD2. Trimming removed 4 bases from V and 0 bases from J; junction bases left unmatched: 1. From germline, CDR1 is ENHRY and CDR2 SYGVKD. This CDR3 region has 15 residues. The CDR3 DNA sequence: TGTGCCATCAGTGCGACTAGCGGGAACCAAGAGACCCAGTACTTC. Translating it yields CAISATSGNQETQYF.